This entry is about one TCR beta chain. Its binding antigen is unknown. Per-nucleotide qualities are absent, and no much larger clonotype sits a single base away. These data are taken from a study of cytomegalovirus exposure and HLA in healthy donors (dated by TCRdb to between 2016 and 2019). Regarding the research as a whole: In an earlier analysis of 587 of the donors, 250 to 300 Gb of sequence data and 90 million to 120 million unique TCR beta sequences from 150 million to 200 million T cells were reported. Around 300 gigabases of sequencing data and 80 million or so unique TCR sequences were included in an early release covering around 600 HLA-typed donors. Of the approximately 400 genotyped donors, approximately 80% were placed in the genetic ancestry cluster associated with self-reported Caucasian donors. The study aimed to test whether signatures of past pathogen exposure could be identified by cataloging public T cell receptors. The T cell repertoires of 666 subjects were profiled by immunosequencing and related to cytomegalovirus serostatus. Besides the first cohort of roughly 660 subjects, a separate validation cohort made up of over 95 different subjects was used. High-throughput TCR immunosequencing, statistical association of individual TCRs with disease status, and machine learning were combined to predict cytomegalovirus infection status. A later analysis re-analyzed previously published TCR beta repertoires from about 600 donors and added high-resolution HLA genotyping to study TCR occurrence patterns. Rather than using new phenotypic data, the later analysis identified candidate immune exposures from TCR beta sequences and from how often those sequences occurred across donors. In an earlier analysis of several hundred of the donors, high-throughput TCR beta sequencing was used to judge whether each TCR beta V gene segment behaved as functional or pseudogenic. Donor age, sex, ethnicity and CMV serostatus were collected together with the repertoire data. A later genetic analysis used genome-wide SNP genotypes for about 65% of the 666 donors, treating that subset as a discovery cohort. Every repertoire in the discovery cohort had been generated on one and the same sequencing platform. HLA typing covered class I and class II loci at four-digit resolution. Typing coverage differed by locus: A, B, C, DRB1 and DQB1 were typed in about 620-630 donors, DQA1 in about 560, DPA1 in roughly 590, and DPB1 in roughly 470. About five DR-DQ haplotypes were handled as single units for association and clustering because linkage in the cohort was strong. Among 300 to 500 genotyped donors of the cohort, an average of approximately 240,000 unique TCR beta nucleotide sequences was sequenced per donor, of which roughly 17% were non-productive.

CDR1 and CDR2 were assigned from the germline V gene as ENHRY and SYGVKD. Taken from cysteine to phenylalanine, the CDR3 has 14 residues. Only the CDR3 portion is preserved as DNA: 42 bases, with reading frame beginning at the first base. V drops 4 bases and J drops 0 bases, leaving 9 bases in between. Library preparation was by the immunoSEQ multiplex PCR assay. For the multiplex PCR, a mixture combining 60 forward primers for TCR Vbeta segments and 13 reverse primers for TCR Jbeta segments was used. The CDR3 region of rearranged TCR beta genes was amplified from genomic DNA with a multiplex PCR assay. Amplified TCR beta libraries were sequenced as 87-base-pair reads on the Illumina HiSeq System. The paper's processing steps were these. In a later analysis, around 80 million unique TCR beta chains were counted across the approximately 640 repertoires, and about 10 million of these chains were shared by at least two donors. Raw reads were error-corrected and collapsed into unique sequences with a nearest-neighbor algorithm that merged closely related sequences to remove PCR and sequencing errors. V, D and J gene segments were assigned by aligning CDR3 sequences to IMGT reference sequences. For a sequence to be retained, a match of at least six nucleotides was required to both a V gene segment and a J gene segment. A rearrangement was called productive if the CDR3 had no stop codons and remained in frame with V and J, and every other rearrangement was called non-productive. CDR3 was defined by IMGT convention, running from the second conserved V-encoded cysteine to the conserved J-encoded phenylalanine. The earlier analysis of fewer than 700 of the donors excluded sequences that lacked an unambiguous match to a single V gene segment. An earlier analysis of some 500 of the donors classified V segments as functional when productive rearrangements were above 56.7% and as segregating when the standard deviation between donors was above 5%. A statistical classification framework was built for diagnosing cytomegalovirus status from the catalog of TCR beta chain sequences. In a later analysis, V and J genes were assigned by comparing TCR nucleotide sequences against IMGT/GENE-DB human TR gene sequences. A later analysis assigned CDR3 sequences and most-parsimonious VDJ recombination scenarios with the TCRdist pipeline. A later analysis defined each TCR beta chain by its CDR3 amino acid sequence plus V-gene family, and excluded reads lacking a unique V-gene family. As a way to deal with suspected cross-contamination and a sequencing artifact, a later analysis dropped 450 to 600 nucleotide sequences that were highly shared and had low generation probability. For each public chain, a later analysis derived a clonal expansion index from normalized ranks of inferred template counts within each repertoire. Generation probabilities in a later analysis came from a VDJ recombination model fitted to out-of-frame rearrangements, and those results were checked against IGoR. A later analysis scored TCR-TCR, TCR-HLA and TCR-CMV co-occurrence with hypergeometric tests, applying a repertoire-size bias correction to TCR pairs. To estimate false discovery rates, a later analysis permuted the HLA or CMV assignments 20 times. In a later analysis, co-occurring TCRs were grouped using DBSCAN, with TCRdist sequence similarity added in when clustering inside HLA-allele-positive subsets. Repertoires with fewer than 30,000 or more than 120,000 public chains, plus five repertoires with anomalous nucleotide sharing, were excluded from co-occurrence clustering. TCRdb carries this immuneACCESS record with in-frame sequences only. Its versions omit some clonotypes, under half of them owing to an unresolved V gene in the studies checked, with the rest unexplained. Clone size and V and J calls were adopted from that table, with D and trimming inferred from the DNA. For this sample the table gives 95,000 to 150,000 clones, of which around 82% were detected only once. 0.95% to 1.5% of the sample is taken by the ten largest.

Overall study outcomes, separate from this receptor: The study gave a list of around 170 TCR beta chains associated with cytomegalovirus. A further reported finding was that TCR beta sequences accurately predicted the HLA-A and HLA-B alleles for most subjects in the first cohort. In an earlier analysis of fewer than 750 of the donors, most TCR beta V segments were observed in productive rearrangements about 90% or about 30% of the time, broadly matching IMGT annotations. Because counts were too low, seventeen rarely observed V segments, including chromosome 9 orphons, were excluded from the earlier analysis of 587 of the donors. In a later genetic analysis, a missense DCLRE1C variant was associated with V-gene and J-gene trimming of TCR beta chains, and the association was replicated in an independent cohort. A later analysis reported that several top co-occurrence clusters appeared linked to parvovirus B19, influenza, CMV and Epstein-Barr virus. Correlated functional status among segregating V segments might be attributable to linkage disequilibrium, but an unknown experimental factor could not be ruled out. Roughly uniform sequencing depth across donors was assumed in presence/absence analyses, although this assumption may not hold. Because HLA typing was missing for some donors at each locus, association tests included only the typed subset. A later analysis found that most CMV-associated TCR beta chains appeared HLA-restricted, with HLA associations seemingly driven largely by CMV exposure. While some public TCRs were present in many individuals, most TCR sequences turned up only very rarely across donors. Some IMGT-functional V segments, including TRBV6-2 and TRBV6-3, could not be told apart with the 87-base-pair reads, so those segments were excluded. A few of the identified cytomegalovirus-associated TCR beta chains were confirmed in vitro to be specific for cytomegalovirus antigens. Compared with the approximately 720-donor mean, donors in an Asian-associated ancestry cluster had fewer N-insertions in productive TCRs, according to a later genetic analysis. The sequencing pipeline was judged likely to have produced a cluster of highly shared sequence variants as a technical artifact. A later analysis found that HLA-associated TCR beta chains were more clonally expanded and had lower generation probabilities than equally common non-associated chains. According to a later analysis, TCR association rates differed among HLA loci, with DRB1 alleles showing the most associated TCRs and HLA-C alleles showing the fewest. When HLA alleles, especially DR and DQ, strongly co-occurred, attributing TCR associations to individual alleles was difficult. Specific HLA alleles were associated with 15,000 to 20,000 TCR beta sequences at a false discovery rate of 0.05 in a later analysis. In both the original and validation cohorts, the classifier was reported to diagnose cytomegalovirus status with high specificity and sensitivity. For the cohort, immune exposure information was limited to CMV serostatus. The authors suggested that the approach could potentially be generalized to other disease states and immunological phenotypes. The cohort was sequenced for TCR beta chains only, and without alpha or paired-chain data the features that could be detected were limited.

The cohort consisted of hundreds of healthy bone marrow donors. All cohort members were sampled while nominally healthy, although unrecorded immune exposures were likely present. The donor tested CMV seronegative, placing the donor among the approximately 360 seronegative members of the cohort. Every donor gave a peripheral blood sample, and the peripheral blood mononuclear cells from that sample were used for TCR beta sequencing. Genomic DNA was extracted from the blood cell samples with the Qiagen DNeasy Blood Extraction Kit. This sequence was found in a female donor in good health and CMV-seronegative. The chain employs TRBV10-3 and TRBJ1-1, with no D gene named confidently. Sequencing was performed on PBMCs. The DNA sequence reads TGTGCCATCAGTGCTACAGTGGTGAACACTGAAGCTTTCTTT. Translated, this is CAISATVVNTEAFF.